This T cell receptor beta chain was observed in a study of cytomegalovirus exposure and HLA in healthy donors. Repertoires were generated with immunoSEQ multiplex PCR, while TCRdb's copy carries only in-frame clones and drops some. The table has about 240,000 clones, approximately 86% seen once; the top ten hold 0.95% to 1.5%. There are 17 residues in the CDR3. Between the trimmed V and J ends, which lost 6 bases and 5 bases, there was a span of 24 bases. CDR1 is SGHRS and CDR2 is YFSETQ in the germline V gene. The chain carries TRBV5-1 and TRBJ2-1, with D perhaps TRBD1 (6 bases). The receptor's source is a woman younger than 45 in good health and CMV-seropositive. Sequenced input: PBMCs. CDR3 nucleotides: TGCGCCAGCAACCCCCAACCGACAGGCCTAGTTGACAATGAGCAGTTCTTC. It is translated as CASNPQPTGLVDNEQFF.